This T cell receptor beta chain was obtained from a study of blood T cell repertoires in COVID-19 (TCRdb year 2020). Background on the whole study: Samples covering the acute and convalescent phases of COVID-19 were provided by collaborators in the United States, Italy and Spain. The material from the prospective study consisted of cDNA or gDNA derived from T cells, B-cell-depleted T cells, or PBMCs. Deeply sampled blood TCRbeta repertoires from subjects exposed to, actively infected with, or recovered from COVID-19 were included in the dataset. The repertoires were released in a freely available public database meant as a resource for research on the immune response to SARS-CoV-2. The samples were drawn from the first 160 participants of the ongoing ImmuneRACE study and from 950 to 1,500 subjects provided by 6 global collaborators. Sample metadata almost always included a de-identified subject ID, COVID-19 status, age in years and sex. Where HLA class I and class II types were available, the types were taken from metadata supplied by the sample provider, not from assay-based typing.

V lost 4 bases and J lost 2 bases, and the count of bases not matched to a germline gene is 5. From the cysteine up to the phenylalanine, the CDR3 has a length of 16 residues. The kept DNA is CDR3 alone, 48 bases in frame from the first base. The germline V gene (reference sequence) provides CDR1 PRHDT and CDR2 FYEKMQ. TCRbeta CDR3 regions were amplified from genomic DNA using the immunoSEQ Assay, a bias-controlled multiplex PCR. Per the authors' processing: The number of nucleated cells in each sample was estimated by amplification of reference gene primers within the assay. To quantify the absolute abundance of each unique TCRbeta CDR3 rearrangement, sequence reads were collapsed and filtered. For each sample, productive Simpson clonality was calculated as the square root of Simpson's diversity index across productive rearrangements. Here the immuneACCESS table is served through TCRdb, limited to in-frame sequences with V and J called. Missing clones are a known gap in these copies; in checked studies unresolved V genes cover under half, and the rest lacks a known reason. D and trimming come from the DNA, and the V and J calls and clone size come from that table. The sample data list around 290,000 clones, and around nine tenths of these were observed just once. The top ten constitute approximately 2.6% of the sample.

The paper's findings and limits, for the study overall: The amount of clinical and demographic metadata varied by source and participant and was provided uncurated.

In the prospective study, participants were about 18 to 95 years old, resided in about two dozen geographic areas of the United States, and were enrolled through a virtual design. To assign participants to cohorts, the prospective study relied on clinical history that participants themselves reported in a screening survey and a study questionnaire. ImmuneRACE Cohort 3 recovered participants were defined by two consecutive negative NP/OP PCR tests, healthcare professional clearance, or symptom resolution. Each participant in the prospective study had whole blood, serum and a nasopharyngeal or oropharyngeal swab collected by mobile phlebotomists. Over a roughly 2-month period, participants in the prospective study had the option of providing additional blood draws and questionnaires. Before DNA extraction, prospective study blood samples were shipped either frozen or at room temperature. On this clone: Its specific antigen is unknown. No much larger clone is present one base from it, and per-base qualities are unavailable.

Sequenced material: PBMCs or T cells enriched from blood (not recorded which). The clonotype originates from a woman younger than 30 who had recovered from COVID-19. The chain is made from TRBV13 and TRBJ2-5; TRBD2 fits 12 bases in the junction. The CDR3 sequence is CASSSRLAGAQETQYF. The DNA sequence is TGTGCCAGCAGCTCCCGACTAGCGGGAGCTCAAGAGACCCAGTACTTC.